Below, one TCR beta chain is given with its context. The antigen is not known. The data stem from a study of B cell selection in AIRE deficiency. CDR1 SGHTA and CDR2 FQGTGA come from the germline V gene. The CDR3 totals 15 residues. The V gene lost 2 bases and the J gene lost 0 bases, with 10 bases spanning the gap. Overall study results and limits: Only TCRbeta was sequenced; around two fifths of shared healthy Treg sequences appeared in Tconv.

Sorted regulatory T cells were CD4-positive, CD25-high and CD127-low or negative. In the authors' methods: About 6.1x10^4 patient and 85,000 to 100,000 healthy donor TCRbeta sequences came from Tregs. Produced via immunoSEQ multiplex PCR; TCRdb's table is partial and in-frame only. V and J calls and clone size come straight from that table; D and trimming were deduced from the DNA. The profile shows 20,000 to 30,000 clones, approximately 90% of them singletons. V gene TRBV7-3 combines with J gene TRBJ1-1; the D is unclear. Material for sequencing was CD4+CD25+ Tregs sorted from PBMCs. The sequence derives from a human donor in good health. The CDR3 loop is CASSLGVLMNTEAFF. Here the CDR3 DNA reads TGTGCCAGCAGCTTAGGCGTTTTGATGAACACTGAAGCTTTCTTT.